This T cell receptor (beta chain) was profiled in a study of memory CD4+ T cells and cytomegalovirus serostatus. About the research overall: Healthy Belgian adult donors included about 10 CMV-positive and some 24 CMV-negative people.

General study findings and limits: Of 150 to 200 reported CMV TCRbeta sequences, roughly 70 were found in memory CD4+ repertoires.

Original handling: Out-of-frame sequences were removed, leaving some 2 million distinct TCRbeta sequences. TCRdb keeps only in-frame clones here, not all; method: immunoSEQ multiplex PCR. V, J and clone size reflect that table, while D and trimming were determined from the DNA. This sample has tens of thousands of clones, with over 60% found just once. Trimming removed 3 bases at V and 3 bases at J, with 8 bases between. The CDR3 is 13 residues long. The germline gives CDR1 SGHTA, CDR2 FQGTGA. Notes on this clone: Its antigen remains unknown.

The sort gate was single viable CD3+CD4+CD8-CD45RO+ cells for memory CD4+ T cells. CMV serostatus came from serum IgG against pp150, pp28, p38, p52. The specimen sequenced was memory CD4+ T cells from blood. The clonotype comes from an adult in good health and CMV-seronegative. The chain uses TRBV7-3 and TRBJ1-1, with D uncertain. CDR3 sequence (DNA): TGTGCCAGCAGCTTCGTCAGTCACACTGAAGCTTTCTTT. Translated, it gives CASSFVSHTEAFF.